This T cell receptor (beta chain) was documented in a study of blood T cell repertoires in COVID-19. Overall study: COVID-19 samples, acute and convalescent, were from the United States, Italy and Spain. Sources were T cells, B-cell-depleted T cells, or PBMCs; the material itself was cDNA or gDNA.

CDR3 size: 14 residues. Germline CDR1 is MNHEY and CDR2 is SVGAGI. Trimming took 7 bases from V and 1 from J, leaving 13 bases between them. As originally analysed: Estimates of nucleated cell counts were drawn from the amplification of reference gene primers. The table came from immunoSEQ multiplex PCR; TCRdb's copy has only in-frame clones and leaves some out. That table gives V, J and clone size, and the DNA gave D and trimming. The sample records 150,000 to 200,000 clones, approximately 85% being singletons. The chain links TRBV6-5 to TRBJ1-1; weak D call: TRBD1 (5 bases). The clonotype originates from a man between 60 and 75 years old with acute or convalescent COVID-19. Sequencing was performed on peripheral blood. CDR3 sequence reads: CASMSGAWNTEAFF. The CDR3 DNA reads TGTGCCAGCATGAGCGGGGCTTGGAACACTGAAGCTTTCTTT.